Reported below is one TCR beta chain. Clinical history reported by participants formed the basis on which cohorts were assigned. The CDR3 extends over 16 amino acids. CDR1 GTSNPN and CDR2 SVGIG come from the germline V gene (reference sequence). V lost 5 bases to trimming and J lost 6 bases, with 20 bases between them. In the authors' methods: Estimation of nucleated cell counts relied on the amplification of reference gene primers. Profiling relied on immunoSEQ multiplex PCR, and the TCRdb table lists in-frame clones only, not all of them. The V and J calls and clone size come from that table; D and trimming were worked out from the DNA. The sample gives about 280,000 clones, roughly 85% of which show up once; 2% to 3% is in the top ten. The sample comes from a study of blood T cell repertoires in COVID-19. For the study at large: Nucleic acid was either cDNA or gDNA, and it came from T cells, B-cell-depleted T cells, or PBMCs.

The chain couples TRBV30 to TRBJ1-6; no reliable D call. Sequenced sample: PBMCs or T cells enriched from blood (not recorded which). The receptor's source is a woman aged 45-60 years who had recovered from COVID-19. CDR3 DNA: TGTGCCTGGGGTGCCCCCTGGTCGAGAGGTAATTCACCCCTCCACTTT. Protein: CAWGAPWSRGNSPLHF. The variable domain in full, with the rest retrieved from reference TRBV30 and TRBJ1-6, is SQTIHQWPATLVQPVGSPLSLECTVEGTSNPNLYWYRQAAGRGLQLLFYSVGIGQISSEVPQNLSASRPQDRQFILSSKKLLLSDSGFYLCAWGAPWSRGNSPLHFGNGTRLTVT.